This T cell receptor (beta chain) was captured in a study of T cell responses to AZD1222 COVID-19 vaccine. General study results and limits: Repertoires were collected only later (after the peak T cell response had occurred). A mostly white British donor set with more females was recruited, and clonal diversity was possibly underestimated. Targeting of unmutated variant regions was reportedly seen in nearly half of spike-specific TCRs. Along spike, vaccine-associated CD4 TCRs were found throughout, with dominance at 160-218 and 743-854.

Produced via immunoSEQ multiplex PCR; TCRdb's table is partial and in-frame only. Of roughly 140,000 clones listed, 90% are singletons. As for this clone: Its antigen is unknown.

Germline assignment: CDR1 MNHEY and CDR2 SVGAGI. This CDR3 is built from 15 residues. V lost 4 bases and J 3 bases, leaving 16 bases between the germline ends. The gene calls are TRBV6-5 and TRBJ2-7; TRBD2 is a possible D gene (6 bases). This receptor was taken from an adult who received the AZD1222 COVID-19 vaccine. The starting material was peripheral blood, obtained 28 days after the second AZD1222 dose. CDR3 nucleotide sequence: TGTGCCAGCAGTTCCCCGCGGGACGGAAACTACGAGCAGTACTTC. Its protein product is CASSSPRDGNYEQYF.